This T cell receptor beta chain was identified during a study of T cells after yellow fever vaccination. Overall study context: Low-cell-number fractions underwent preparation using SMART-Seq v4 Ultra Low Input.

This clonotype occurred once. Its antigen is as yet unknown. V shed 6 bases, J shed 3 bases, and the junction held 1 base outside the gene matches. The V gene's germline CDR1 is MNHEY and CDR2 SVGAGI. The CDR3 is made up of 12 amino acids. TCRdb used MiXCR to reprocess the 5' RACE reads, holding one entry per CDR3 protein. This sample has around 320,000 distinct CDR3 sequences; around a tenth occur once, and the top ten carry less than 3.5%. Study-level points and caveats: Peaking faster, on day 5 versus 15, the secondary response was nonetheless weaker.

The chain joins TRBV6-5 to TRBJ1-2, with 7 bases fitting TRBD1. The TCR originated in a man aged 18 to 29 who received the YFV17D yellow fever vaccine. This material consisted of CD4+ T cells sorted from PBMCs, taken 45 days after the yellow fever booster vaccination. DNA for the CDR3: TGTGCCAGCAGAACAGGGGACTATGGCTACACCTTC. Residues: CASRTGDYGYTF.